This TCR beta chain is drawn from a study of PD-1 blockade in classical Hodgkin lymphoma. All trial patients relapsed after autologous stem cell transplantation. V shed 0 bases and J shed 3 bases, with 11 bases lying between them. This CDR3 has 14 residues. CDR1 and CDR2 from the germline V gene are GTSNPN and SVGIG (reference sequence). Profiled with immunoSEQ multiplex PCR; TCRdb holds only in-frame clones, not every one. The sample consists of tens of thousands of clones, 85% to 95% of them appearing once. V and J are TRBV30 and TRBJ1-2; no clear D. The sequence derives from a human donor with classical Hodgkin lymphoma. The sample consisted of peripheral blood mononuclear cells (PBMCs), taken at baseline. The CDR3 reads CAWSVLVGDYGYTF. For the CDR3, the DNA is TGTGCCTGGAGTGTACTGGTGGGTGACTATGGCTACACCTTC.